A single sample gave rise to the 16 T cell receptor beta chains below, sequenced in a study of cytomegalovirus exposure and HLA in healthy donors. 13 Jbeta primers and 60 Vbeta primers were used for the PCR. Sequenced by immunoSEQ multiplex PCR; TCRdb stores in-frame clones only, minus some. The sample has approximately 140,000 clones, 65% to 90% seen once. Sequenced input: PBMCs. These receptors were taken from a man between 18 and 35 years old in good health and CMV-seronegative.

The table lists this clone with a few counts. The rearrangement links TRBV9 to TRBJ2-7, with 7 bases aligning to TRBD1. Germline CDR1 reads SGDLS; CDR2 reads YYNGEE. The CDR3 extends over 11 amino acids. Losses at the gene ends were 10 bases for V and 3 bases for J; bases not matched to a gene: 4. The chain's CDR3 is CASGTDYEQYF. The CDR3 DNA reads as TGTGCCTCCGGGACAGACTACGAGCAGTACTTC.

CDR3 sequence reads: CASSSPPGRPRGGQYF. The CDR3 nucleotides read TGTGCCAGCAGCTCACCCCCTGGTCGGCCCCGCGGCGGGCAGTACTTC. V and J are TRBV7-2 and TRBJ2-7; D ambiguous. Germline V lookup: CDR1 SGHTA, CDR2 FQGNSA. The CDR3 covers 16 residues. Trimming shortened V by 4 bases and J by 9 bases, and 25 bases separated the two germline ends.

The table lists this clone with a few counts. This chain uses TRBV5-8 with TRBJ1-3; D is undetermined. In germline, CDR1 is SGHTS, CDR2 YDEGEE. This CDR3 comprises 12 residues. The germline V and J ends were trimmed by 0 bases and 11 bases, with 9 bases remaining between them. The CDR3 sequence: CASSLESGAIYF. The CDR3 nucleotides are TGTGCCAGCAGCTTGGAGTCGGGAGCCATATATTTT.

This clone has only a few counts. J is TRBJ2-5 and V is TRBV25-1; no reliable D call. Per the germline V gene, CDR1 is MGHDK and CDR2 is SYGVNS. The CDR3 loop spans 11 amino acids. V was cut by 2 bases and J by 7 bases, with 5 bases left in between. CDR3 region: CASSERGTQYF. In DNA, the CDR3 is TGTGCCAGCAGTGAACGCGGGACCCAGTACTTC.

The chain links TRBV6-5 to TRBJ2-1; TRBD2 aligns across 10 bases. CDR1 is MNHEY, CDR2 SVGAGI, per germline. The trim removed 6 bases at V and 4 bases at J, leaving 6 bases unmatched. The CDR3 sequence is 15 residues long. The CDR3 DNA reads TGTGCCAGCAGCCAAATAGCGGGGGGTTACAATGAGCAGTTCTTC. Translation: CASSQIAGGYNEQFF.

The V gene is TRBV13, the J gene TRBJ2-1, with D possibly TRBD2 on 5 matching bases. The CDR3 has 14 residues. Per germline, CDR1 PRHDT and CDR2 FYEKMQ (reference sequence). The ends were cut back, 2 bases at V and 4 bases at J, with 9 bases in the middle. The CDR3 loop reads CASSLIGEYNEQFF. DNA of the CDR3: TGTGCCAGCAGCTTAATCGGGGAGTACAATGAGCAGTTCTTC.

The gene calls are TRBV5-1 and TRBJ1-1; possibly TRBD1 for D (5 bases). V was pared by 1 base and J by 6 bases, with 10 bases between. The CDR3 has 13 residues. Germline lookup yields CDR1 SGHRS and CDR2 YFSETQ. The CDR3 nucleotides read TGCGCCAGCAGCTTGCAGGGAGGGGCTGAAGCTTTCTTT. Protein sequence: CASSLQGGAEAFF. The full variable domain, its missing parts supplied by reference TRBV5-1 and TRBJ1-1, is KAGVTQTPRYLIKTRGQQVTLSCSPISGHRSVSWYQQTPGQGLQFLFEYFSETQRNKGNFPGRFSGRQFSNSRSEMNVSTLELGDSALYLCASSLQGGAEAFFGQGTRLTVV.

CDR3 DNA: TGTGCCAGCAGTGTAGCGGGGCCCACCGGGGAGCTGTTTTTT. Encoded protein: CASSVAGPTGELFF. This chain connects TRBV6-4 to TRBJ2-2, with 8 bases aligning to TRBD2. The CDR3 contains 14 residues. Trimming took 4 bases from V and 4 from J; bases not matched to a gene: 2. Per germline, CDR1 MRHNA and CDR2 SNTAGT.

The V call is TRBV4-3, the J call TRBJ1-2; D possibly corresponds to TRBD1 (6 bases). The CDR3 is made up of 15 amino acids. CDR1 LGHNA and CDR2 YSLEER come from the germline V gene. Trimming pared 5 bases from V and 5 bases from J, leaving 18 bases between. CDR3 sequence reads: CASSRGGSETYGYTF. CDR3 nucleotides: TGCGCCAGCAGCAGGGGGGGCAGCGAGACATATGGCTACACCTTC.

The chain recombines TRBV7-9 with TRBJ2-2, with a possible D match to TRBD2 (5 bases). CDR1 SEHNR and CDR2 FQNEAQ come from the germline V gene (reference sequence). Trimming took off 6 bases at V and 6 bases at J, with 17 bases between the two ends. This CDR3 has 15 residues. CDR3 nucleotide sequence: TGTGCCAGCAGTATAGACTGGAGGCCGCCCGGGGAGCTGTTTTTT. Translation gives CASSIDWRPPGELFF. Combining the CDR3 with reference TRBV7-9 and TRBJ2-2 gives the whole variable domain DTGVSQNPRHKITKRGQNVTFRCDPISEHNRLYWYRQTLGQGPEFLTYFQNEAQLEKSRLLSDRFSAERPKGSFSTLEIQRTEQGDSAMYLCASSIDWRPPGELFFGEGSRLTVL.

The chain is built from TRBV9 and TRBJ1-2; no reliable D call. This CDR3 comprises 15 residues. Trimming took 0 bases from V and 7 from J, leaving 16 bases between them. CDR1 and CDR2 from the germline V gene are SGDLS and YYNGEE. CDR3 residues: CASSVAPTWYAGYTF. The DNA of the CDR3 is TGTGCCAGCAGCGTAGCCCCGACTTGGTACGCTGGCTACACCTTC.

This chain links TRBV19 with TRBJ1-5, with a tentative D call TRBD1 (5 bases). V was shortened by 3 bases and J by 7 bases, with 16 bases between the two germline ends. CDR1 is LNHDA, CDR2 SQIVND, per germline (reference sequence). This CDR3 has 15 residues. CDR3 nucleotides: TGTGCCAGTAGTATTTCAGGGAAGTTACTCCAGCCCCAGCATTTT. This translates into CASSISGKLLQPQHF.

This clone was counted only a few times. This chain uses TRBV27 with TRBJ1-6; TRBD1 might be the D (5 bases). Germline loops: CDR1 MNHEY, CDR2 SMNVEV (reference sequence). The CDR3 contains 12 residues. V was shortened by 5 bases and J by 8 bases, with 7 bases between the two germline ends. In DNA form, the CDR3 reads TGTGCCAGCAGTGGGGCTTATTCACCCCTCCACTTT. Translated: CASSGAYSPLHF.

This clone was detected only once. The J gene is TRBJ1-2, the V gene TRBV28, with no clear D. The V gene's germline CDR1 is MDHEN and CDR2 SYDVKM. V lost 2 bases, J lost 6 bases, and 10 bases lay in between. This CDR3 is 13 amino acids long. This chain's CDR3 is CASSLPGEDGYTF. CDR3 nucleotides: TGTGCCAGCAGTTTACCCGGGGAGGATGGCTACACCTTC.

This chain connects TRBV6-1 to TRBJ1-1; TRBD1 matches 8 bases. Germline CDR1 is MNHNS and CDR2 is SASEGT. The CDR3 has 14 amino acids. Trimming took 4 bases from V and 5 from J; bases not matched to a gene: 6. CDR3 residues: CASSVDRGGTEAFF. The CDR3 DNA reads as TGTGCCAGCAGTGTAGACAGGGGAGGAACTGAAGCTTTCTTT.

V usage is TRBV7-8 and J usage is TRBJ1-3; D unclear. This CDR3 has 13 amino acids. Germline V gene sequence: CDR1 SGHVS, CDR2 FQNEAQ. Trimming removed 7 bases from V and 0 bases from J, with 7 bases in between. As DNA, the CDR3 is TGTGCCAGCACGGTCCTCTCTGGAAACACCATATATTTT. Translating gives CASTVLSGNTIYF.